The clone carrying this T cell receptor beta chain was counted at least ten times. The CDR3 is made up of 13 amino acids. CDR1 SGHRS and CDR2 YFSETQ come from the germline V gene. The V end lost 0 bases, the J end lost 5 bases, and 8 bases lay between the germline ends. Each CDR3 protein is one row after TCRdb ran MiXCR on the 5' RACE reads. The table includes under 80,000 distinct CDR3 sequences, approximately 6.3% detected once. The data stem from a study of spatial heterogeneity in lung cancer. Stated time point: sample taken at primary tumor resection. Sequencing covered unsorted whole RNA taken from tumor, nontumor lung or frozen PBMC.

Here the sequenced sample was PBMCs, taken at surgery. The V gene is TRBV5-1, the J gene TRBJ2-5; D gene unclear. This receptor was obtained from a female donor with early-stage non-small cell lung cancer. The CDR3 nucleotides read TGCGCCAGCAGCTTGGGTCCGTGGGAGACCCAGTACTTC. This sequence encodes CASSLGPWETQYF.